The present entry profiles one T cell receptor (beta chain) with its context. The antigen remains unidentified. Using constant-segment primers, 5'RACE produced TCR alpha and TCR beta cDNA libraries carrying sample barcodes and UMIs. TCRdb passed the 5' RACE reads through MiXCR, listing each CDR3 protein once. The sample has roughly 250,000 distinct CDR3 sequences; roughly 15% are singletons. This sample stems from a study of T-cell memory formation after mild COVID-19. Study-wide results and limits: Day 15 to 85 contracting clones showed balanced CD4/CD8; day 15 to 37 expanders favored CD4+.

With 6 bases clipped from V and 7 bases from J, the junction kept 6 bases outside the gene matches. CDR3 length: 13 residues. The chain has TRBV12-3 or TRBV12-4 and TRBJ1-5; 7 nucleotides match TRBD1. This clonotype originated in a man aged 18 to 35 who had mild COVID-19 (a few samples of this study predate the infection). Cell type and time point are not known. Source material: PBMCs or a T cell subset sorted from them (not recorded which). CDR3 in amino acids: CASRTGSRQPQHF. CDR3 DNA sequence: TGTGCCAGCAGGACAGGGAGTCGACAGCCCCAGCATTTT.